The sequence of this T cell receptor beta chain was determined in a study of T cell changes during pregnancy in multiple sclerosis (dated by TCRdb to 2018 to 2020). Turning to the overall study: The study looked at changes in the T cell repertoire across pregnancy in women with multiple sclerosis.

This clone was counted only a few times. Its antigen is currently not known. The input lacks base qualities; no much larger clone sits a single base away. V trim: 3 bases; J trim: 8 bases; unmatched bases: 10. The germline V gene provides CDR1 SGHRS and CDR2 YFSETQ. The CDR3 sequence holds 14 residues, the cysteine and phenylalanine included. Of the read, only the CDR3 DNA is kept; its 42 bases are in frame from base 1. The library was built by means of the immunoSEQ multiplex PCR assay. This immuneACCESS table, as held by TCRdb, lists in-frame sequences with V and J called but not all clones. Of the missing ones, under half trace to an unresolved V gene in checked studies; the others have no known cause. Recorded for this sample are under 50,000 clones; about 90% of them occurred a single time. Over 0.55% of the sample is in the top ten clones.

The chain couples TRBV5-1 to TRBJ1-2; 7 central nucleotides agree with TRBD1. The receptor's source is a female donor with multiple sclerosis, enrolled in a pregnancy study. The source material was CD4+ T cells from peripheral blood mononuclear cells, sampled before pregnancy. The base sequence is TGCGCCAGCAGCTCCACTCAAAACAGGGGCGGCTACACCTTC. Its translation reads: CASSSTQNRGGYTF.